This paragraph covers one TCR beta chain sequence. CDR3 size: 13 residues. The V gene end was trimmed by 4 bases and the J gene end by 5 bases; junction bases not matched to a gene: 5. The germline V gene encodes CDR1 SGHDT and CDR2 YYEEEE. Random hexamers were used to reverse transcribe an amount of about 0.45 to 1 ug RNA. Amplification of the TCR beta CDR3 was carried out by immunoSEQ multiplex PCR, which spanned a total of 54 Vbeta and 13 Jbeta segments. TCRdb reprocessed the immunoSEQ multiplex PCR reads via MiXCR and lists one record per CDR3 protein. The sample lists some 260,000 distinct CDR3 sequences, 70% to 90% occurring once. The data were obtained in a study of CD8 T cells in Susac syndrome. The T cells that were sequenced for TCR beta were CD8+ and CD4+ cells from blood.

This receptor was obtained from a human donor with multiple sclerosis. Specimen: CD8+ T cells from PBMCs. This rearrangement joins TRBV5-6 to TRBJ2-5; 7 bases line up with TRBD2. CDR3 nucleotide sequence: TGTGCCAGCAGCGGCGGGGGAGTTGAGACCCAGTACTTC. Translation gives CASSGGGVETQYF.